This is a list of T cell receptor beta chains from one sample in a study of T cells in Graves' hyperthyroidism and ophthalmopathy. TCRdb itself ran the multiplex PCR reads through MiXCR, one entry per CDR3 protein. The sample comprises approximately 49,000 distinct CDR3 sequences, roughly 56% of which are singletons, and over 30% rests with the top ten. The specimen was peripheral blood or thyroid tissue (not recorded which). These receptor sequences come from a man aged 18 to 35 with Graves' hyperthyroidism. The conserved cysteine and the conserved F or W are not part of the CDR3 here.

CDR3aa: ASSLAPTGGTEAF
len: 13
v_gene: TRBV7-9
j_gene: TRBJ1-1

CDR3aa: ATGRDGANVLT
len: 11
v_gene: TRBV24-1
j_gene: TRBJ2-6

CDR3aa: ASSQEVDVKYNSPLH
len: 15
v_gene: TRBV4-1
j_gene: TRBJ1-6

CDR3aa: ASSWAGNQPQH
len: 11
v_gene: TRBV6-2/TRBV6-3
j_gene: TRBJ1-5

CDR3aa: SARAANQRTDTQY
len: 13
v_gene: TRBV20-1
j_gene: TRBJ2-3

CDR3aa: TSSVGPERPGQY
len: 12
v_gene: TRBV9
j_gene: TRBJ2-7

CDR3aa: ASSGGGSSYNSPLH
len: 14
v_gene: TRBV7-2
j_gene: TRBJ1-6

CDR3aa: SVAYAQGEPISYGYT
len: 15
v_gene: TRBV29-1
j_gene: TRBJ1-2

CDR3aa: ASTWRGEAF
len: 9
v_gene: TRBV19
j_gene: TRBJ1-1

CDR3aa: ASSLGQQPLH
len: 10
v_gene: TRBV11-2
j_gene: TRBJ1-6

CDR3aa: ASSPGTVTETQY
len: 12
v_gene: TRBV7-2
j_gene: TRBJ2-5

CDR3aa: TSSFHRGRNSPLH
len: 13
v_gene: TRBV27
j_gene: TRBJ1-6

CDR3aa: ATSRAWGETETQY
len: 13
v_gene: TRBV15
j_gene: TRBJ2-5

CDR3aa: SAPGLPTYEQY
len: 11
v_gene: TRBV20-1
j_gene: TRBJ2-7

CDR3aa: ASSLGAGGTEAF
len: 12
v_gene: TRBV7-3
j_gene: TRBJ1-1

CDR3aa: SATGNQETQY
len: 10
v_gene: TRBV20-1
j_gene: TRBJ2-5

CDR3aa: ASRPKGTPGRGYT
len: 13
v_gene: TRBV7-2
j_gene: TRBJ1-2

CDR3aa: ASSLRGNTGELF
len: 12
v_gene: TRBV12-3/TRBV12-4
j_gene: TRBJ2-2

CDR3aa: ASSPSGGSTDTQC
len: 13
v_gene: TRBV2
j_gene: TRBJ2-3

CDR3aa: ASSLTGTAYEQY
len: 12
v_gene: TRBV7-2
j_gene: TRBJ2-7

CDR3aa: ATSGAGTVQETQY
len: 13
v_gene: TRBV24-1
j_gene: TRBJ2-5

CDR3aa: ASRSGMNTEAF
len: 11
v_gene: TRBV19
j_gene: TRBJ1-1

CDR3aa: ASSIDQWSYEQY
len: 12
v_gene: TRBV19
j_gene: TRBJ2-7

CDR3aa: ASSLGGTGYNEQF
len: 13
v_gene: TRBV5-1
j_gene: TRBJ2-1

CDR3aa: ASSLGGQAPNSPLH
len: 14
v_gene: TRBV11-2
j_gene: TRBJ1-6